One and the same sample provided the 17 T cell receptor beta chains below, sequenced in a study of shared clonotypes between healthy human individuals. CD45RO-negative, CCR7-selected cells formed the naive CD8 fraction, which excluded terminally differentiated effector memory CD45RA+ cells. Sequenced by immunoSEQ multiplex PCR; TCRdb stores in-frame clones only, minus some. Seen here are about 2 million clones, about 95% observed once, and the top ten hold 1% to 1.5%. Input material: naive CD8+ T cells sorted from blood. These receptors were taken from a man younger than 35 in good health.

V usage is TRBV15 and J usage is TRBJ2-1; maybe TRBD2 (6 bases). CDR3 length: 16 amino acids. Trimming took off 1 base at V and 0 bases at J, with 10 bases between the two ends. Germline CDR1 is LNHNV and CDR2 is YYDKDF (reference sequence). In DNA form, the CDR3 reads TGTGCCACCAGCAGAGGTAGCGGAACCTCCTACAATGAGCAGTTCTTC. As protein: CATSRGSGTSYNEQFF.

This clone was counted a single time. The rearrangement uses TRBV7-6 and TRBJ2-2; perhaps TRBD1 as D (5 bases). Germline CDR1 and CDR2: SGHVS and FNYEAQ. V shed 1 base and J shed 2 bases, with 11 bases lying between them. This CDR3 has 16 amino acids. The CDR3 DNA follows: TGTGCCAGCAGCTTAGGAGGCCAGGGTAACACCGGGGAGCTGTTTTTT. This codes for CASSLGGQGNTGELFF.

The chain joins TRBV7-2 to TRBJ1-4; possibly TRBD1 for D (6 bases). V gave up 4 bases and J gave up 7 bases, with 13 bases separating them. The CDR3 is 14 residues long. Germline lookup yields CDR1 SGHTA and CDR2 FQGNSA. Written as DNA, the CDR3 is TGTGCCAGCAGCTCAGGGGTTTACTTTGAAAAACTGTTTTTT. Its protein product is CASSSGVYFEKLFF. The full variable domain, completed using reference TRBV7-2 and TRBJ1-4, is GAGVSQSPSNKVTEKGKDVELRCDPISGHTALYWYRQSLGQGLEFLIYFQGNSAPDKSGLPSDRFSAERTGGSVSTLTIQRTQQEDSAVYLCASSSGVYFEKLFFGSGTQLSVL.

The chain carries TRBV28 and TRBJ1-5; perhaps TRBD1 as D (6 bases). The V end lost 2 bases, the J end lost 3 bases, and 17 bases lay between the germline ends. The CDR3 contains 17 residues. The V gene's germline CDR1 is MDHEN and CDR2 SYDVKM. The CDR3: CASSLGGYGQFNQPQHF. In DNA form, the CDR3 reads TGTGCCAGCAGTTTAGGTGGGTATGGACAGTTCAATCAGCCCCAGCATTTT.

The chain has TRBV7-8 and TRBJ2-5, with D maybe TRBD2 (6 bases). The V end lost 1 base, the J end lost 2 bases, and 11 bases lay between the germline ends. The CDR3 contains 15 residues. The germline gives CDR1 SGHVS, CDR2 FQNEAQ. In DNA, the CDR3 is TGTGCCAGCAGCTTAGGAGGAGGGATACAAGAGACCCAGTACTTC. The encoded protein is CASSLGGGIQETQYF.

This chain links TRBV30 with TRBJ2-7; 10 bases are a match to TRBD1. This CDR3 spans 14 amino acids. Trimming removed 1 base from V and 3 bases from J; junction bases left unmatched: 3. Germline V CDR1 and CDR2: GTSNPN, SVGIG (reference sequence). CDR3 loop: CAWSEGQGIYEQYF. The CDR3 DNA is TGTGCCTGGAGTGAGGGACAGGGGATCTACGAGCAGTACTTC. Variable domain in full (rest from reference TRBV30 and TRBJ2-7): SQTIHQWPATLVQPVGSPLSLECTVEGTSNPNLYWYRQAAGRGLQLLFYSVGIGQISSEVPQNLSASRPQDRQFILSSKKLLLSDSGFYLCAWSEGQGIYEQYFGPGTRLTVT.

The CDR3 bases are TGCGCCAGCTCGACAGACTATAATTCACCCCTCCACTTT. Encoded protein: CASSTDYNSPLHF. The chain uses TRBV4-3 and TRBJ1-6; D is possibly TRBD1 (5 bases). This CDR3 region has 13 residues. Germline lookup yields CDR1 LGHNA and CDR2 YSLEER. Deletions cut 8 bases from V and 3 bases from J, with 8 bases between.

Comment on this clone: One end of the junction does not line up with germline, which may come from a read error. The sample carries other DNA sequences with the same CDR3. The genes are TRBV7-9 and TRBJ2-5; D perhaps matches TRBD2 (6 bases). CDR3 length: 14 amino acids. CDR1 is SEHNR and CDR2 is FQNEAQ in the germline V gene (reference sequence). The CDR3 bases are TGTGCCAGTAGCTTCGTGGGGGGTGAGGAGACCCAGTACTTC. This codes for CASSFVGGEETQYF.

The V gene is TRBV4-1, the J gene TRBJ1-4, with D tentatively TRBD1 (6 bases). With 0 bases removed from V and 6 bases from J, the gap between germline ends came to 14 bases. Germline CDR1 and CDR2: MGHRA and YSYEKL. The CDR3 is made up of 16 amino acids. The CDR3 nucleotides read TGCGCCAGCAGCCAAGATCAAATAGGGGGGGATGAAAAACTGTTTTTT. This translates into CASSQDQIGGDEKLFF.

Details on this clone: Other DNA variants within this sample encode the same CDR3. The chain carries TRBV19 and TRBJ2-7, with 10 bases that match TRBD1. The V segment lost 5 bases and the J segment 3 bases; nucleotides outside the gene matches: 4. This CDR3 is 14 amino acids long. CDR1 is LNHDA and CDR2 is SQIVND in the germline V gene (reference sequence). CDR3 sequence reads: CASSFGTGDYEQYF. The CDR3 coding sequence is TGTGCCAGTAGTTTTGGGACAGGGGACTACGAGCAGTACTTC. Full variable domain (rest looked up from reference TRBV19 and TRBJ2-7): DGGITQSPKYLFRKEGQNVTLSCEQNLNHDAMYWYRQDPGQGLRLIYYSQIVNDFQKGDIAEGYSVSREKKESFPLTVTSAQKNPTAFYLCASSFGTGDYEQYFGPGTRLTVT.

As to this clone: The same CDR3 can be traced to other DNA sequences in this sample. This chain connects TRBV27 to TRBJ2-3; TRBD1 is a possible D gene (5 bases). Germline V gene lookup returns CDR1 MNHEY and CDR2 SMNVEV (reference sequence). CDR3 size: 13 residues. V lost 6 bases and J 4 bases, leaving 11 bases between the germline ends. The CDR3 reads CASSLQGPDTQYF. CDR3 DNA sequence: TGTGCCAGCAGCCTCCAGGGCCCAGATACGCAGTATTTT.

The chain combines TRBV15 with TRBJ2-5, with TRBD1 identical over 9 bases. Germline V gene lookup returns CDR1 LNHNV and CDR2 YYDKDF (reference sequence). The CDR3 contains 16 residues. V lost 3 bases, J lost 0 bases, and 5 bases stayed unmatched. CDR3 sequence: CATSRPTGGNQETQYF. In DNA, the CDR3 is TGTGCCACCAGCAGGCCGACAGGGGGAAACCAAGAGACCCAGTACTTC.

The rearrangement joins TRBV15 to TRBJ1-5; the match to TRBD1 covers 7 bases. The CDR3 contains 18 residues. Germline assignment: CDR1 LNHNV and CDR2 YYDKDF (reference sequence). The junction had 11 bases not matched to a gene; V was cut back by 3 bases and J by 0 bases. CDR3 region: CATSSDKGTVDSNQPQHF. Here the CDR3 DNA reads TGTGCCACCAGCAGCGACAAAGGGACAGTCGATAGCAATCAGCCCCAGCATTTT.

This clone was seen just once. J is TRBJ1-3 and V is TRBV15, with D possibly matching TRBD1 (5 bases). CDR3 length: 13 amino acids. Germline lookup yields CDR1 LNHNV and CDR2 YYDKDF (reference sequence). V was cut by 6 bases and J by 1 base, with 7 bases left in between. The CDR3 DNA is TGTGCCACCAGAGACAGATCTGGAAACACCATATATTTT. It encodes CATRDRSGNTIYF. Full variable domain (rest looked up from reference TRBV15 and TRBJ1-3): DAMVIQNPRYQVTQFGKPVTLSCSQTLNHNVMYWYQQKSSQAPKLLFHYYDKDFNNEADTPDNFQSRRPNTSFCFLDIRSPGLGDTAMYLCATRDRSGNTIYFGEGSWLTVV.

The chain couples TRBV10-3 to TRBJ1-5; a weak D match, TRBD1 (5 bases). The germline V gene has CDR1 ENHRY and CDR2 SYGVKD. There are 15 residues in the CDR3. Trimming removed 3 bases at V and 7 bases at J, with 16 bases between. The CDR3 bases are TGTGCCATCAGTGACGGGGATCAGGGAGAACAGCCCCAGCATTTT. Translating it yields CAISDGDQGEQPQHF.

In its sample, this clone was seen once. This rearrangement joins TRBV11-2 to TRBJ1-4; D not resolved. CDR3 length: 12 residues. The V end lost 0 bases, the J end lost 11 bases, and 7 bases lay between the germline ends. Germline-derived CDR1 and CDR2 are SGHAT and FQNNGV. CDR3 residues: CASSLDPHKLFF. CDR3 DNA sequence: TGTGCCAGCAGCTTAGATCCCCATAAACTGTTTTTT.

V gene TRBV2 combines with J gene TRBJ2-7; TRBD1 matches 8 bases. The CDR3 loop spans 19 amino acids. Germline CDR1 reads SNHLY; CDR2 reads FYNNEI. Losses at the gene ends were 2 bases for V and 2 bases for J; bases not matched to a gene: 17. The CDR3 sequence is CASSEYFVPAGGLAYEQYF. The CDR3 DNA reads as TGTGCCAGCAGTGAATATTTTGTTCCTGCAGGGGGCTTGGCCTACGAGCAGTACTTC.